This TCR beta chain was sequenced during a study of OX40 agonist ivuxolimab in advanced cancers. Study as a whole: Of mixed ages from about 20 to 80 and averaging around 60 years, the group was about 80% male. Partial responses occurred in Three dose-escalation patients, one with hepatocellular carcinoma and two with cutaneous melanoma.

Sequencing used immunoSEQ multiplex PCR; TCRdb keeps in-frame clones, though not all of them. Among about 20,000 clones listed, over 80% were seen once. Note on this clone: Its antigen is unknown.

This CDR3 contains 15 residues. CDR1 and CDR2 (germline): SNHLY, FYNNEI. The V end lost 4 bases, the J end lost 2 bases, and 12 bases lay between the germline ends. Study-wide points: Among patients with partial responses at 0.1-3.0 mg/kg, clonal expansion was among the lowest.

The source was CD4+ or CD8+ T cells sorted from blood, collected in a trial of the OX40 agonist ivuxolimab. V usage is TRBV2 and J usage is TRBJ1-5; perhaps TRBD1 as D (5 bases). The clonotype was recovered from an adult with an advanced solid tumor such as melanoma, head and neck, liver or kidney cancer. The DNA of the CDR3 is TGTGCCAGCAGTGGTAAGGGGAATGGCAATCAGCCCCAGCATTTT. This encodes CASSGKGNGNQPQHF.